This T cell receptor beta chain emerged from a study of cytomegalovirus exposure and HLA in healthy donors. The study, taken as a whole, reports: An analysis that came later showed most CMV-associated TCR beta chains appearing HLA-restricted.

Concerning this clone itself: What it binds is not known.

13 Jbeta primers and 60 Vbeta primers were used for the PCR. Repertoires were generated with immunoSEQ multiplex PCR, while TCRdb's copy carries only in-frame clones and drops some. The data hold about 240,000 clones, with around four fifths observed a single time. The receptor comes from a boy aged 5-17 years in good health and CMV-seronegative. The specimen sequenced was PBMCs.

The CDR3 here is CASSQEGASGSSYNEQFF. For the CDR3, the DNA is TGTGCCAGCAGCCAAGAAGGGGCTAGCGGGAGCTCCTACAATGAGCAGTTCTTC. This chain links TRBV4-2 with TRBJ2-1, with 10 bases matching TRBD2. The CDR3 totals 18 residues. J gave up 0 bases and V 0 bases, and 5 bases lay outside the gene matches. From germline, CDR1 is LGHNA and CDR2 YNFKEQ.